These T cell receptor beta chains were read from a single sample in a study of blood T cell repertoires in COVID-19. The repertoire was sequenced with immunoSEQ multiplex PCR; TCRdb's copy has only in-frame clones and lacks some. The sample carries hundreds of thousands of clones, nearly 90% recorded once. The sequencing input was peripheral blood. The receptor source for this set is a woman younger than 45 with COVID-19, enrolled during active disease. Both conserved end residues are part of each CDR3. Fields, in order: clone size, D gene, J gene, V gene, CDR3 DNA, CDR3 protein. A D gene is named only where the DNA matches it firmly. Only part of the rows carry a size: once, few, many, or a class if the clone is expanded.

>NA|TRBD2|TRBJ2-3|TRBV7-8
TGTGCCAGCAGCCCCGAGACTAGCGGGGTCGCAGATACGCAGTATTTT
CASSPETSGVADTQYF
>NA|TRBD1|TRBJ2-2|TRBV30
TGTGCCTGGAGTCAAGGGACAGGGATGGGTAGCACCGGGGAGCTGTTTTTT
CAWSQGTGMGSTGELFF
>NA|TRBD1|TRBJ1-4|TRBV4-1
TGCGCCAGCAGCCGTGGGACAGCTAATGAAAAACTGTTTTTT
CASSRGTANEKLFF
>NA|TRBD2|TRBJ2-2|TRBV27
TGTGCCAGCAGTCCACGACTAGCGGGGGGGCCTGTGCTGTTTTTT
CASSPRLAGGPVLFF
>NA|TRBD2|TRBJ2-3|TRBV27
TGTGCCAGCAGTTTTAGCGGGGAGGTCACAGATACGCAGTATTTT
CASSFSGEVTDTQYF
>NA|TRBD2|TRBJ2-5|TRBV19
TGTGCCAGTGGGGGACTAGCGGAGACCCAGTACTTC
CASGGLAETQYF
>NA|NA|TRBJ1-1|TRBV21-1
TGTGCCAGCAGCAAAGCGGTAGATACTGAAGCTTTCTTT
CASSKAVDTEAFF
>NA|NA|TRBJ1-5|TRBV2
TGTGCCAGCAGAGCGGGATTTAGCAATCAGCCCCAGCATTTT
CASRAGFSNQPQHF
>NA|TRBD1|TRBJ1-1|TRBV5-1
TGCGCCAGCAGCTTGGAACAGGGGGGCACTGAAGCTTTCTTT
CASSLEQGGTEAFF
>NA|NA|TRBJ2-3|TRBV3-1/TRBV3-2
TGTGCCAGCAGCGGACGGAAGGGGTTCAGGGCAGATACGCAGTATTTT
CASSGRKGFRADTQYF
>NA|TRBD1|TRBJ2-2|TRBV6-5
TGTGCCAGCACTCAACAGGGGACCGGGGAGCTGTTTTTT
CASTQQGTGELFF
>NA|NA|TRBJ1-2|TRBV10-2
TGCGCCAGCAAGGAGGATGGGGGCCTCTATGGCTACACCTTC
CASKEDGGLYGYTF
>NA|NA|TRBJ2-5|TRBV3-1/TRBV3-2
TGTGCCAGCAGCCAAACTCGCCAAGAGACCCAGTACTTC
CASSQTRQETQYF
>NA|NA|TRBJ1-5|TRBV19
TGTGCCAGTAGTACTCGGAGGGAAAGCAATCAGCCCCAGCATTTT
CASSTRRESNQPQHF
>once|NA|TRBJ2-2|TRBV19
TGTGCCAGTACCCCGGGGGGCGGCACCGGGGAGCTGTTTTTT
CASTPGGGTGELFF
>NA|TRBD1|TRBJ1-4|TRBV19
TGTGCCAGTAGTATGGGGACAGGGACGAATGAAAAACTGTTTTTT
CASSMGTGTNEKLFF
>NA|NA|TRBJ2-1|TRBV18
TGTGCCAGCTCACCACCGATGGGAGTAAGCTCCTACAATGAGCAGTTCTTC
CASSPPMGVSSYNEQFF
>NA|NA|TRBJ2-5|TRBV7-6
TGTGCCAGCAGCTTACCGAGACTACAAGAGACCCAGTACTTC
CASSLPRLQETQYF
>NA|NA|TRBJ2-1|TRBV2
TGTGCCAGCAGAGTACTAACAGGGTCTGAGCAGTTCTTC
CASRVLTGSEQFF
>NA|NA|TRBJ1-2|TRBV6-5
TGTGCCACCCATGGGCCCGTAAAAGATGACTACACCTTC
CATHGPVKDDYTF
>NA|NA|TRBJ1-4|TRBV15
TGTGCCACCCCCGGTGAAAAACTGTTTTTT
CATPGEKLFF
>NA|TRBD1|TRBJ1-2|TRBV4-1
TGCGCCAGCAGCCAAGAGGGACAGAAGTATGGCTACACCTTC
CASSQEGQKYGYTF
>NA|TRBD2|TRBJ2-5|TRBV4-2
TGTGCCAGCAGCCAAGCTTCGGGTAGCGGGGGTGAAGAGACCCAGTACTTC
CASSQASGSGGEETQYF
>NA|NA|TRBJ2-4|TRBV28
TGTGCCAGCCAGGGCTACTCCAAAAACATTCAGTACTTC
CASQGYSKNIQYF
>NA|NA|TRBJ2-5|TRBV25-1
TGTGCCAGCAGTGAACGGGAGGCAGGGGTCAGAGAGACCCAGTACTTC
CASSEREAGVRETQYF
>NA|NA|TRBJ1-3|TRBV19
TGTGCCAGTAGTATCGGGTTTCTCGGGAACACCATATATTTT
CASSIGFLGNTIYF
>once|TRBD1|TRBJ1-1|TRBV4-2
TGTGCCAGCAGCCGGGGTCCGACAGGGGCGGCAATTACTGAAGCTTTCTTT
CASSRGPTGAAITEAFF
>NA|TRBD1|TRBJ2-7|TRBV19
TGTGCCAGTAGTATAGATCGACAGGGGAAGGAGTACTTC
CASSIDRQGKEYF
>NA|TRBD1|TRBJ1-6|TRBV5-1
TGCGCCAGCAGCAAGGGGGACAGGGAAGATTCACCCCTCCACTTT
CASSKGDREDSPLHF
>NA|TRBD1|TRBJ1-6|TRBV3-1/TRBV3-2
TGTGCCAGCAGCCCGGGGGACAGCTATAATTCACCCCTCCACTTT
CASSPGDSYNSPLHF
>NA|TRBD2|TRBJ2-3|TRBV2
TGTGCCAGCAACCCTAGCGGGGGGCCCCAGGATACGCAGTATTTT
CASNPSGGPQDTQYF
>few|TRBD1|TRBJ1-3|TRBV28
TGTGCCAGCAGTTATGACAGGGGTTACACCATATATTTT
CASSYDRGYTIYF
>NA|TRBD2|TRBJ2-3|TRBV4-3
TGCGCCAGCAGCCAAGCTCGCGGGGGGCCTCCGTCAGATACGCAGTATTTT
CASSQARGGPPSDTQYF
>NA|NA|TRBJ2-7|TRBV5-4
TGTGCCAGCAGCTTGGGAGGACAGCGCTACGAGCAGTACTTC
CASSLGGQRYEQYF
>NA|NA|TRBJ1-2|TRBV27
TGTGCCAGCAGTTTATCTCCAGACAGTAGTAGGTATGGCTACACCTTC
CASSLSPDSSRYGYTF
>NA|NA|TRBJ1-3|TRBV18
TGTGCCAGCTCACCACGAAGCGAGACCTCTGGAAACACCATATATTTT
CASSPRSETSGNTIYF
>NA|TRBD1|TRBJ1-4|TRBV4-1
TGCGCCAGCAGCCAACCGGACAGGGAACAAAAACTGTTTTTT
CASSQPDREQKLFF
>NA|TRBD1|TRBJ1-5|TRBV7-8
TGTGCCAGCAGCTTTACAGGGGGCAATCAGCCCCAGCATTTT
CASSFTGGNQPQHF
>NA|NA|TRBJ2-5|TRBV20-1
TGCAGTGCTAGTTTAACGGACGGGGGAGGCGAGACCCAGTACTTC
CSASLTDGGGETQYF
>NA|NA|TRBJ1-6|TRBV4-1
TGCGCCAGCAGCCCCTCAGATGGGCTTCATAATTCACCCCTCCACTTT
CASSPSDGLHNSPLHF
>NA|TRBD2|TRBJ2-7|TRBV2
TGTGCCAGCAGTGAAGCTAGCGGGGGTTACGAGCAGTACTTC
CASSEASGGYEQYF
>NA|NA|TRBJ1-2|TRBV2
TGTGCCAGCAGTGAAGCAAGTGGGGGGTCGTATGGCTACACCTTC
CASSEASGGSYGYTF
>NA|TRBD1|TRBJ1-5|TRBV5-5
TGTGCCAGCAGCTCGGACAGGGGCAATCAGCCCCAGCATTTT
CASSSDRGNQPQHF
>NA|TRBD2|TRBJ2-3|TRBV3-1/TRBV3-2
TGTGCCAGCAGCTCTTCTAGCGGACTCCAGTATTTT
CASSSSSGLQYF
>NA|NA|TRBJ2-3|TRBV9
TGTGCCAGCAGCCGGAGGGGCCACCCCACAGATACGCAGTATTTT
CASSRRGHPTDTQYF
>few|TRBD2|TRBJ2-1|TRBV18
TGTGCCAGCTCACCAACTCTAGCGGGGGGTACCTACAATGAGCAGTTCTTC
CASSPTLAGGTYNEQFF
>NA|TRBD1|TRBJ2-7|TRBV3-1/TRBV3-2
TGTGCCAGCAGCCAACGACAGGGGTGGGACGAGCAGTACTTC
CASSQRQGWDEQYF
>NA|NA|TRBJ1-1|TRBV4-2
TGTGCCAGCAGCCAAGTGGAGACGATTGCGAACACTGAAGCTTTCTTT
CASSQVETIANTEAFF
>NA|NA|TRBJ2-3|TRBV6-2/TRBV6-3
TGTGCCAGCAGCCCCACCGGAGGGGACTCATCTGATACGCAGTATTTT
CASSPTGGDSSDTQYF
>NA|TRBD2|TRBJ2-1|TRBV19
TGTGCCAGTAGTTGGAGCGGGGGGATTAATGAGCAGTTCTTC
CASSWSGGINEQFF
>NA|NA|TRBJ1-4|TRBV5-4
TGTGCCAGCAGCCTAACGGGGGGAGGTGCTGCTAATGAAAAACTGTTTTTT
CASSLTGGGAANEKLFF
>NA|NA|TRBJ1-2|TRBV6-6
TGTGCCAGCAGTCCCCAGTCGGGGGGGAACTATGGCTACACCTTC
CASSPQSGGNYGYTF
>NA|NA|TRBJ1-6|TRBV27
TGTGCCAGCCCAAGCCCCCCCCCGACCCTCCACTTT
CASPSPPPTLHF
>few|NA|TRBJ1-4|TRBV27
TGTGCCAGCAGTTTTTTCCCAGCGAGTAATGAAAAACTGTTTTTT
CASSFFPASNEKLFF
>NA|NA|TRBJ1-1|TRBV29-1
TGCAGCTGCTTGCGGGGGGCGACTGAAGCTTTCTTT
CSCLRGATEAFF
>NA|NA|TRBJ1-2|TRBV14
TGTGCCAGCAGCCAAGACAGGGAAGGAAATGGCTACACCTTC
CASSQDREGNGYTF
>NA|TRBD2|TRBJ2-3|TRBV7-6
TGTGCCAGCAGCCCTACCGTCGCTAGCGGGGGCCGCACAGATACGCAGTATTTT
CASSPTVASGGRTDTQYF
>NA|NA|TRBJ1-5|TRBV5-1
TGCGCCAGCAGGAACGGTCCAGGGGATAGCAATCAGCCCCAGCATTTT
CASRNGPGDSNQPQHF
>NA|TRBD1|TRBJ2-1|TRBV18
TGTGCCAGCTCACTTCAGGACAGGGGCGCTCGGTATGAGCAGTTCTTC
CASSLQDRGARYEQFF